A single sample gave rise to the 21 T cell receptor beta chains below, sequenced in a study of T cells expressing NK-cell markers. TCRdb reanalyzed the 5' RACE reads and collapses them to one entry per CDR3 protein, without DNA. The specimen's table records about 160,000 distinct CDR3 sequences. Sequences were obtained from blood T cells: a sorted CD56 or NKG2C T cell subset, CD4+ or CD8+ T cells, or bulk PBMC T cells (not recorded which). Receptors originate from a man between 18 and 69 years old in good health.

The J gene is TRBJ2-7, the V gene TRBV3-1; as DNA is missing, the TRBD2 call by TCRdb cannot be tested. This CDR3 has 17 amino acids. The V gene's germline CDR1 is LGHDT and CDR2 YNNKEL (reference sequence). The CDR3 loop reads CASSQVRLAGGIYEQYF.

The chain has TRBV29-1 and TRBJ2-2. The V gene's germline CDR1 is SQVTM and CDR2 ANQGSEA. The CDR3 has 11 residues. The CDR3: CSVELTGELFF.

The chain is built from TRBV3-1 and TRBJ2-7; there is no DNA to check the TCRdb D call of TRBD1. The length of the CDR3 is 14 residues. Germline V gene lookup returns CDR1 LGHDT and CDR2 YNNKEL (reference sequence). CDR3 sequence reads: CASSQSDRIYEQYF.

V usage is TRBV13 and J usage is TRBJ2-1. This CDR3 spans 15 amino acids. CDR1 PRHDT and CDR2 FYEKMQ come from the germline V gene (reference sequence). CDR3 in amino acids: CASSLGVSSYNEQFF.

The chain employs TRBV5-6 and TRBJ2-1; TCRdb's D gene call, TRBD1, goes unchecked for lack of DNA. There are 15 residues in the CDR3. From germline, CDR1 is SGHDT and CDR2 YYEEEE. CDR3 protein: CASSQFGTGLREQFF.

This rearrangement joins TRBV6-6 to TRBJ2-1; TCRdb designates TRBD2, a call that cannot be tested without DNA. The germline CDR1 and CDR2 sequences are MNHNY and SVGAGI (reference sequence). The CDR3 is 13 residues long. CDR3 in amino acids: CASSYNGEGEQFF.

The chain employs TRBV15 and TRBJ1-2; TCRdb outputs TRBD1, but without DNA this stays unchecked. Germline V gene lookup returns CDR1 LNHNV and CDR2 YYDKDF (reference sequence). This CDR3 is 15 amino acids long. CDR3 protein: CATSTGTGANYGYTF.

The chain is built from TRBV20-1 and TRBJ2-7. The germline gives CDR1 DFQATT, CDR2 SNEGSKA (reference sequence). The CDR3 sequence is 13 residues long. CDR3 loop: CSARDLRDYEQYF.

V gene TRBV12-3 or TRBV12-4 combines with J gene TRBJ2-1; TCRdb picks TRBD1, but there is no DNA to check that call. The CDR3 runs 15 residues. The CDR3 loop reads CASSPADGYYNEQFF.

The chain has TRBV18 and TRBJ2-7; the D call of TRBD1 rests on TCRdb alone, since no DNA is present to check it. Germline CDR1 reads KGHSH; CDR2 reads LQKENI. The CDR3 sequence is 16 residues long. The CDR3 sequence is CASSPPSGRTSYEQYF.

The chain is built from TRBV12-3 or TRBV12-4 and TRBJ2-5; TCRdb calls TRBD2, which cannot be checked without DNA. The CDR3 is made up of 14 amino acids. The CDR3 sequence is CASSSGLAEETQYF.

The CDR3 loop reads CASSYVGTSLMRGAETQYF. The chain employs TRBV6-5 and TRBJ2-5; TCRdb proposes TRBD2, but this gene call is untestable without DNA. Looked up from germline, CDR1 is MNHEY and CDR2 is SVGAGI. CDR3 length: 19 amino acids.

The chain joins TRBV7-9 to TRBJ2-7; checking the TCRdb D call of TRBD1 is not possible without DNA. The germline CDR1 and CDR2 sequences are SEHNR and FQNEAQ (reference sequence). This CDR3 contains 12 residues. CDR3 in amino acids: CASAGTAYEQYF.

CDR3 region: CSAREQGAGPEAFF. The chain carries TRBV20-1 and TRBJ1-1; no DNA is available, so the TRBD1 call from TCRdb remains unchecked. The germline V gene encodes CDR1 DFQATT and CDR2 SNEGSKA (reference sequence). The CDR3 contains 14 residues.

The chain recombines TRBV19 with TRBJ2-5; as DNA is missing, the TRBD1 call by TCRdb cannot be tested. This CDR3 region has 14 residues. In germline, CDR1 is LNHDA, CDR2 SQIVND (reference sequence). CDR3 sequence reads: CASSQNGGDETQYF. Drawing the rest from reference TRBV19 and TRBJ2-5, the complete variable domain is DGGITQSPKYLFRKEGQNVTLSCEQNLNHDAMYWYRQDPGQGLRLIYYSQIVNDFQKGDIAEGYSVSREKKESFPLTVTSAQKNPTAFYLCASSQNGGDETQYFGPGTRLLVL.

V gene TRBV9 combines with J gene TRBJ2-7. The CDR3 covers 15 residues. Germline assignment: CDR1 SGDLS and CDR2 YYNGEE. The CDR3 sequence is CASSVASARSYEQYF.

The gene calls are TRBV19 and TRBJ2-7; absent DNA, TCRdb's TRBD2 call cannot be checked. The CDR3 has 16 residues. Germline V gives CDR1 LNHDA, CDR2 SQIVND (reference sequence). The CDR3 sequence is CASSMVTSGASYEQYF.

V gene TRBV18 combines with J gene TRBJ1-2; TCRdb's D gene call, TRBD1, goes unchecked for lack of DNA. CDR3 size: 15 residues. Germline lookup yields CDR1 KGHSH and CDR2 LQKENI. The CDR3 loop is CASSPPPTGVYGYTF.

J is TRBJ1-3 and V is TRBV7-9; TCRdb names TRBD1, which stays unverified in the absence of DNA. CDR1 is SEHNR, CDR2 FQNEAQ, per germline (reference sequence). The CDR3 contains 15 residues. The CDR3 region is CASSKGTVSGNTIYF. Full variable domain (outside the CDR3, taken from reference TRBV7-9 and TRBJ1-3): DTGVSQNPRHKITKRGQNVTFRCDPISEHNRLYWYRQTLGQGPEFLTYFQNEAQLEKSRLLSDRFSAERPKGSFSTLEIQRTEQGDSAMYLCASSKGTVSGNTIYFGEGSWLTVV.

The chain links TRBV5-6 to TRBJ1-2; TCRdb outputs TRBD1, but without DNA this stays unchecked. Germline CDR1 SGHDT, CDR2 YYEEEE. The CDR3 is made up of 16 amino acids. CDR3 in amino acids: CASSTGQAYSNYGYTF.

This chain links TRBV5-4 with TRBJ2-7; TCRdb calls TRBD2, which cannot be checked without DNA. Germline V gene sequence: CDR1 SGHNT, CDR2 YYREEE (reference sequence). This CDR3 contains 17 residues. The CDR3 is CASSPRLGGGANSEQYF.